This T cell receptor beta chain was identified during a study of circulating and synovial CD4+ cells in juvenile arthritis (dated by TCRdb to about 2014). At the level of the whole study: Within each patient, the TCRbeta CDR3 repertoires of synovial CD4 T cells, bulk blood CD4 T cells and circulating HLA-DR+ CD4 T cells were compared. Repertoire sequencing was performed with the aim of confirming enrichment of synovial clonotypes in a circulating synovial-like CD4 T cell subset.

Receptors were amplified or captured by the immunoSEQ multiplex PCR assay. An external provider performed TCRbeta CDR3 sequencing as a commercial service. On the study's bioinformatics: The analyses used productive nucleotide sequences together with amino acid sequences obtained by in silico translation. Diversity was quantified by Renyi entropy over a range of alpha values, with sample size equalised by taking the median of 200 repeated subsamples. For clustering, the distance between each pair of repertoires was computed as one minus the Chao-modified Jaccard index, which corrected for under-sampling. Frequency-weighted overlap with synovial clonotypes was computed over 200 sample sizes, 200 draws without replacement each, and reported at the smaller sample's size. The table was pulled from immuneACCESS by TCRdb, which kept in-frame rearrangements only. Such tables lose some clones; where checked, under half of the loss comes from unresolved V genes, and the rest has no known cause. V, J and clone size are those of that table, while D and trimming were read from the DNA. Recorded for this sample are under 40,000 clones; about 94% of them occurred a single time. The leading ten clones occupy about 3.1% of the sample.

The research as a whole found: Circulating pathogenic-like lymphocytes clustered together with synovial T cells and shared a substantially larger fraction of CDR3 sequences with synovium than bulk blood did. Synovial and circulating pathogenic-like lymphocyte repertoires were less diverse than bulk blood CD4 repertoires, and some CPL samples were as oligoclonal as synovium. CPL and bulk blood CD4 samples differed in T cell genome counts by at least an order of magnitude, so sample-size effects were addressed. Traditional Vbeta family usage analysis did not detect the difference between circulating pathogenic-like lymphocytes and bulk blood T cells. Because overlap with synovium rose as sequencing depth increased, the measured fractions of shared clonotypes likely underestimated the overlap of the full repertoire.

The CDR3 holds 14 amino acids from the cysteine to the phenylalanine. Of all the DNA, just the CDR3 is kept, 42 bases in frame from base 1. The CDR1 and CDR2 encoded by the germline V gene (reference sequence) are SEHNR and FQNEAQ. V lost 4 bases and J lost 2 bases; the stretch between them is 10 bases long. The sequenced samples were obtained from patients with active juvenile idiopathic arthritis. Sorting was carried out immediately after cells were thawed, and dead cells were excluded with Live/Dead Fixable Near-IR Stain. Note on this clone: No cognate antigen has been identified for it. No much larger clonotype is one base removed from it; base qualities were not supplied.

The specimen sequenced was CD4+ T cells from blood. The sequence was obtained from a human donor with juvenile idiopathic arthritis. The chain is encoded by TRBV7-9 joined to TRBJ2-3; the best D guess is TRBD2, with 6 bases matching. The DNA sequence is TGTGCCAGCAGCTGGCGCGGGATCACAGATACGCAGTATTTT. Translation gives CASSWRGITDTQYF.